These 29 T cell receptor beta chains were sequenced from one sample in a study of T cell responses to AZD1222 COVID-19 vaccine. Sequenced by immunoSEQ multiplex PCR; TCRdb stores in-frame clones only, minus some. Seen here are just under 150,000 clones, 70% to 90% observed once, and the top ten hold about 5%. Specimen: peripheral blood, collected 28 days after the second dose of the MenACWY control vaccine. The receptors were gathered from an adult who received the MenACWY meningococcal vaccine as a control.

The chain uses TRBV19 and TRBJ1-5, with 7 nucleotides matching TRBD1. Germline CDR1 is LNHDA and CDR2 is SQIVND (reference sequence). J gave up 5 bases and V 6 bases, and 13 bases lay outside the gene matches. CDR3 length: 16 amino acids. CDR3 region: CASSHRGPSGDQPQHF. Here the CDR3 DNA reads TGTGCCAGTAGCCACAGGGGACCCTCTGGGGATCAGCCCCAGCATTTT.

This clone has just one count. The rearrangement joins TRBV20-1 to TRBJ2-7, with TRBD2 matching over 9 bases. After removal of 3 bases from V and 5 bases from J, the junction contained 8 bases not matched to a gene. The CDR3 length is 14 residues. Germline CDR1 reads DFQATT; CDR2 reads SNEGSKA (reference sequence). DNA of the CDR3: TGCAGTGCTAGTAGCAGTAGCGGGAGACACGAGCAGTACTTC. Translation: CSASSSSGRHEQYF.

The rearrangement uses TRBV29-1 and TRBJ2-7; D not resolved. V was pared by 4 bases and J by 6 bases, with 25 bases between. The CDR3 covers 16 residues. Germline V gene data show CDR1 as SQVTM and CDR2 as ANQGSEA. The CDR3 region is CSVGRQRPMAFLEQYF. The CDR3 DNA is TGCAGCGTTGGTAGGCAAAGGCCCATGGCTTTTCTCGAGCAGTACTTC.

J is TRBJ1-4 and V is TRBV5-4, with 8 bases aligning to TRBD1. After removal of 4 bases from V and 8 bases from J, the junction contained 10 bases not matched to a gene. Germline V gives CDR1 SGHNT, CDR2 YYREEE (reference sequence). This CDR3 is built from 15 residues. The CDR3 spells CASSPDQGAVEKLFF. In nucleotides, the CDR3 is TGTGCCAGCAGCCCTGACCAGGGGGCAGTGGAAAAACTGTTTTTT.

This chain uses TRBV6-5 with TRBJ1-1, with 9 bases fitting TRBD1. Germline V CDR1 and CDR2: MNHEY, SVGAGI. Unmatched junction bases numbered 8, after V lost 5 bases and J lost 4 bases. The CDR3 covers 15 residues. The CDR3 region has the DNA TGTGCCAGCAGTAAGCCCGGGACAGGGTTCACTGAAGCTTTCTTT. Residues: CASSKPGTGFTEAFF.

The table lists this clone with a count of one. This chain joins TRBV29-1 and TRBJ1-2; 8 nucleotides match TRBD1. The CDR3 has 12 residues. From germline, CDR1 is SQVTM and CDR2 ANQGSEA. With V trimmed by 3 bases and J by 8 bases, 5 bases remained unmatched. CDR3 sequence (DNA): TGCAGCGTTGACGGACAGGGCTCCGGCTACACCTTC. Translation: CSVDGQGSGYTF.

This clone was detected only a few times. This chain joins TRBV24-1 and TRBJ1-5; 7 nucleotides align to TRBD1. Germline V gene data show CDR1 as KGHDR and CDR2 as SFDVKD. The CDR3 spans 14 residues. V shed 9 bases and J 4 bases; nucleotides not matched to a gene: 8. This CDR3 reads CATGSDRSNQPQHF. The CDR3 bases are TGTGCCACCGGCTCGGACAGGTCGAATCAGCCCCAGCATTTT.

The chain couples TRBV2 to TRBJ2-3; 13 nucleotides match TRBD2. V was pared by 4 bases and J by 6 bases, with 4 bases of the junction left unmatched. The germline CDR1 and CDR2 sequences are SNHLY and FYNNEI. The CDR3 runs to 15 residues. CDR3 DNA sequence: TGTGCCAGCAGTGCGAGACTAGCGGGAGGTGATACGCAGTATTTT. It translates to CASSARLAGGDTQYF.

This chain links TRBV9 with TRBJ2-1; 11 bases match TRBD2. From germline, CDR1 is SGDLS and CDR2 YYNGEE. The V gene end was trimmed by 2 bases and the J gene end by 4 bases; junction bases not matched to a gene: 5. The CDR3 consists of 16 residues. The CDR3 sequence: CASSVPTSGSYNEQFF. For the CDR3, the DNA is TGTGCCAGCAGCGTCCCCACTAGCGGGAGTTACAATGAGCAGTTCTTC.

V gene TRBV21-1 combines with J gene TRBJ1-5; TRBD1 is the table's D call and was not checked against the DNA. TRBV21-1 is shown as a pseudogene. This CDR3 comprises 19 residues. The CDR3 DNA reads TGTGCCAGCAGCCTTCAACGTGACGGGACAGGGGAAAGTCGGCAGCCCCAGCATTTT. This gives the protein CASSLQRDGTGESRQPQHF.

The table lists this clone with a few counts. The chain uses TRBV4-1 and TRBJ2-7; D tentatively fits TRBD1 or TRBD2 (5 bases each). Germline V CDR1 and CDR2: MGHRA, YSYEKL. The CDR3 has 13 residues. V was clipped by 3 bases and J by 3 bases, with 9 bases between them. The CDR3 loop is CASSQGPYYEQYF. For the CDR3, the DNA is TGCGCCAGCAGCCAGGGACCTTACTACGAGCAGTACTTC.

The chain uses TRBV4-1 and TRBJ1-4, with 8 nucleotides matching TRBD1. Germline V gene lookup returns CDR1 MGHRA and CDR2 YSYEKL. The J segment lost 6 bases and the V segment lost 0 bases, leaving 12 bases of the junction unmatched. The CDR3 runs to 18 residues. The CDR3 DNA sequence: TGCGCCAGCAGCCAAGATCCGGTCAGGGGGCGTCAATATGAAAAACTGTTTTTT. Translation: CASSQDPVRGRQYEKLFF.

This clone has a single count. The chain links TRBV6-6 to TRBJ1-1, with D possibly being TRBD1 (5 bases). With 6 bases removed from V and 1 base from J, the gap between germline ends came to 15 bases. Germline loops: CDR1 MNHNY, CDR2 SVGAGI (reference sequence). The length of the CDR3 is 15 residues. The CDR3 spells CASSTGAGQNTEAFF. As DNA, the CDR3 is TGTGCCAGCAGCACCGGGGCAGGGCAGAACACTGAAGCTTTCTTT.

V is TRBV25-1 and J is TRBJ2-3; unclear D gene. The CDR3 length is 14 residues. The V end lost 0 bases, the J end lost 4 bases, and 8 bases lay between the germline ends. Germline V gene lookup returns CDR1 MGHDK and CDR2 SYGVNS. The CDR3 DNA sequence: TGTGCCAGCAGTGAATATGGACGCTCAGATACGCAGTATTTT. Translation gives CASSEYGRSDTQYF.

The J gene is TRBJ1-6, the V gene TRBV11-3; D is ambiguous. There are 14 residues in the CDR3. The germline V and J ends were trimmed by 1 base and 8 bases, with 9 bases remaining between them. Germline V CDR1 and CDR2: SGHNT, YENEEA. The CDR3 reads CASSLGTGDSPLHF. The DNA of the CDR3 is TGTGCCAGCAGCTTAGGGACGGGCGATTCACCCCTCCACTTT.

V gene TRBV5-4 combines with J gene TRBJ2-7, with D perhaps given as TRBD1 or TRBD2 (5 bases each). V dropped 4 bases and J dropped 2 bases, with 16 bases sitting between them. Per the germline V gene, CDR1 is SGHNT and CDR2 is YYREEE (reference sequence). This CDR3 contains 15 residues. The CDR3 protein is CASSLPGPKTYEQYF. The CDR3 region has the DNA TGTGCCAGCAGCCTGCCGGGGCCCAAGACCTACGAGCAGTACTTC.

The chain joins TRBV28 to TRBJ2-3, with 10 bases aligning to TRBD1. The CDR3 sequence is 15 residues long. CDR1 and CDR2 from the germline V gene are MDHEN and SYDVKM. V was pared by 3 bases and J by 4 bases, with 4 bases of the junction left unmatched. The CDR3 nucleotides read TGTGCCAGCAGTTTGGGACAGGGGATGGCAGATACGCAGTATTTT. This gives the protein CASSLGQGMADTQYF.

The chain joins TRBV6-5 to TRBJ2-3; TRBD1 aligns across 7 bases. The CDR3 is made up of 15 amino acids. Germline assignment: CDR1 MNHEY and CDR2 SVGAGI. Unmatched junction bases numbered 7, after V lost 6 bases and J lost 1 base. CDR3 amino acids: CASSREGAGTDTQYF. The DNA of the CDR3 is TGTGCCAGCAGCCGCGAGGGGGCGGGCACAGATACGCAGTATTTT.

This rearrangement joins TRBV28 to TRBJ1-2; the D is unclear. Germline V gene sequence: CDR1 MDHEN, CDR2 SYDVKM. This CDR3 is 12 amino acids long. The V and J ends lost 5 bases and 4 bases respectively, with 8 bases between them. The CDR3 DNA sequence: TGTGCCAGCAGTACTCTGTCCTATGGCTACACCTTC. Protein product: CASSTLSYGYTF.

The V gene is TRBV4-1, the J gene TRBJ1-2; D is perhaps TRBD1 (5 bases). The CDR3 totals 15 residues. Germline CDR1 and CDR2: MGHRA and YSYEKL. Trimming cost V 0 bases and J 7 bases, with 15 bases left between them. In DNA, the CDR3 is TGCGCCAGCAGCCAAGATCAGGGTGGAACCTCTGGCTACACCTTC. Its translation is CASSQDQGGTSGYTF.

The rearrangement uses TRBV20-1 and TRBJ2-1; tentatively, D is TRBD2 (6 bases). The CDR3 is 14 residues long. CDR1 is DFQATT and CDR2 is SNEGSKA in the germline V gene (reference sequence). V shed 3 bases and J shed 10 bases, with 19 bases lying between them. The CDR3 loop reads CSASASAALVEQFF. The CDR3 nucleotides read TGCAGTGCTAGTGCTAGCGCCGCTTTGGTAGAGCAGTTCTTC.

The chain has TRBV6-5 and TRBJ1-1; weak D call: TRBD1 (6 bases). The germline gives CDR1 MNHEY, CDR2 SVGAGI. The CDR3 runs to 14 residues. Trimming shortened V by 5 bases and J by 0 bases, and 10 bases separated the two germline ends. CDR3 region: CASSRTALNTEAFF. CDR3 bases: TGTGCCAGCAGTCGGACAGCCCTGAACACTGAAGCTTTCTTT.

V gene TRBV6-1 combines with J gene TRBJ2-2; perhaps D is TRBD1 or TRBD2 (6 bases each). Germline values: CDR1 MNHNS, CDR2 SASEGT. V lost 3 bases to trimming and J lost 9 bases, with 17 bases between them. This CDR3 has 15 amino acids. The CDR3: CASSEPRGVDRELFF. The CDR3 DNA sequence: TGTGCCAGCAGTGAGCCAAGGGGGGTCGATCGGGAGCTGTTTTTT.

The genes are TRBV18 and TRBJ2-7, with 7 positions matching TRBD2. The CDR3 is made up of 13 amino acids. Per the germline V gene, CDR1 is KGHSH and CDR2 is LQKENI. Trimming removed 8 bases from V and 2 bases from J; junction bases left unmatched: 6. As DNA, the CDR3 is TGTGCCAGCCGACGGGAGGATGCCTACGAGCAGTACTTC. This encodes CASRREDAYEQYF.

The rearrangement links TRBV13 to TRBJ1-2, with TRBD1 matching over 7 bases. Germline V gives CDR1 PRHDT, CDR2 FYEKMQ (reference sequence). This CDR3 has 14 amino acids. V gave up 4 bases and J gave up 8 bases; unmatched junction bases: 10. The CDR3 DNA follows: TGTGCCAGCAGCTACAACAGGGGAGCAGGGGGCTACACCTTC. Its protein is CASSYNRGAGGYTF.

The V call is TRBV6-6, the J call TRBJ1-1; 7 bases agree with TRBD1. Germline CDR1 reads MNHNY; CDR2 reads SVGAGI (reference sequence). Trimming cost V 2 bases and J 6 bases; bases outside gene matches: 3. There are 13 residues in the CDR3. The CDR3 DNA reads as TGTGCCAGCAGTTACACGACAGGGCCTGAAGCTTTCTTT. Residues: CASSYTTGPEAFF.

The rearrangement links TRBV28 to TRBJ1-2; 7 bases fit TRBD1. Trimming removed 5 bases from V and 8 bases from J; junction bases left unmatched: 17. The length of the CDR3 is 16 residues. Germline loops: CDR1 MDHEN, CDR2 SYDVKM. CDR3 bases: TGTGCCAGCAGTGAGGGCCAGGGGGTTGGTCGACGGGGCTACACCTTC. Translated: CASSEGQGVGRRGYTF.

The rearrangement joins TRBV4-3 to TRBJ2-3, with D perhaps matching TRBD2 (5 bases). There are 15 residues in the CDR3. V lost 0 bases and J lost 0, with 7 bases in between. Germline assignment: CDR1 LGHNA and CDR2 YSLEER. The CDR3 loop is CASSQDRTSTDTQYF. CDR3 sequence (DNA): TGCGCCAGCAGCCAAGACAGGACTAGCACAGATACGCAGTATTTT.

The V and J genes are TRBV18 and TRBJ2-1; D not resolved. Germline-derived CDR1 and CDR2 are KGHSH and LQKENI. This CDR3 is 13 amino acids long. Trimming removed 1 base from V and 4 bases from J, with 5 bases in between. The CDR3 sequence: CASSPLPYNEQFF. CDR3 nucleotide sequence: TGTGCCAGCTCACCACTACCGTACAATGAGCAGTTCTTC.